This T cell receptor beta chain was recovered during a study of cytomegalovirus exposure and HLA in healthy donors. Study outcomes and limitations: Previous analysis showed most TCR beta V segments were productive about 90% or about 30% of the time. It was likely that a cluster of highly shared sequence variants was a sequencing artifact.

Germline lookup yields CDR1 SGHAT and CDR2 FQNNGV. The CDR3 length is 15 residues. Trimming left V 1 base short and J 7 bases short, with 13 bases between. Worth noting for this clone: The antigen remains undetermined.

Researchers ran the PCR with 60 Vbeta and 13 Jbeta primers. Some clones are missing from TCRdb's copy, which holds only in-frame ones; the method was immunoSEQ multiplex PCR. This sample has about 200,000 clones; over 65% occur once, and the top ten carry roughly 3%. This clonotype was sampled from a woman in her thirties in good health and CMV-seronegative. V and J are TRBV11-2 and TRBJ1-4; TRBD1 is a possible D gene (5 bases). Sequenced material: PBMCs. This CDR3 reads CASSLVSGGPEKLFF. The CDR3 nucleotides read TGTGCCAGCAGCTTAGTTTCGGGGGGACCTGAAAAACTGTTTTTT.